This is a list of T cell receptor beta chains from one sample in a study of PD-1 blockade in mismatch repair-deficient tumors. The data were produced by immunoSEQ multiplex PCR, yet TCRdb's version contains in-frame clones alone and is incomplete. The data contain 56,000 or so clones, around 80% of them singletons. The sample in question was peripheral blood, obtained 4 weeks after starting pembrolizumab. The receptors derive from an adult with mismatch repair-deficient cancer. Both conserved end residues are part of each CDR3. D genes are given only for firm matches. A clone size is listed for some rows: how often the clone was seen (once, few, many), or a class if it is expanded.

J gene	clone size	V gene	D gene	CDR3 DNA	CDR3 protein
TRBJ1-2	NA	TRBV11-3	TRBD1	TGTGCCAGCAGCTTTTCACCAGGGGGGCAGAATGGCTACACCTTC	CASSFSPGGQNGYTF
TRBJ1-1	once	TRBV27	TRBD1	TGTGCCAGCAGTTTAGTCGGGACAGGGGGTATCGCTGAAGCTTTCTTT	CASSLVGTGGIAEAFF
TRBJ1-5	once	TRBV7-9	TRBD1	TGTGCCAGCATTTGGGGCCCCGGGACAGGGGGTTTGTATCAGCCCCAGCATTTT	CASIWGPGTGGLYQPQHF
TRBJ1-4	NA	TRBV5-4	TRBD1	TGTGCCAGCAGCTTGACGGCACAGGGGTCTGAAAAACTGTTTTTT	CASSLTAQGSEKLFF
TRBJ1-1	few	TRBV4-1	TRBD1	TGCGCCAGCAGCCAAAAACAACAGGGGGCTGTTTATTTCACTGAAGCTTTCTTT	CASSQKQQGAVYFTEAFF
TRBJ1-1	NA	TRBV19	TRBD1	TGTGCCAGTAGTATAGATCCAAGACCGGGACAGGTGAACACTGAAGCTTTCTTT	CASSIDPRPGQVNTEAFF
TRBJ2-7	NA	TRBV11-1	NA	TGTGCCAGCGAAAGCAGGAATTCCTACGAGCAGTACTTC	CASESRNSYEQYF
TRBJ2-2	few	TRBV11-1	NA	TGTGCCAGCAGCTTAGCGGGGAACACCGGGGAGCTGTTTTTT	CASSLAGNTGELFF
TRBJ1-2	NA	TRBV29-1	NA	TGCAGCGTTGAAAGTACCCTACCCCATGGCTACACCTTC	CSVESTLPHGYTF
TRBJ2-5	NA	TRBV18	NA	TGTGCCAGCTCGCCCATTGATGGCCGAAGGGCCCAAGAGACCCAGTACTTC	CASSPIDGRRAQETQYF
TRBJ2-5	NA	TRBV5-1	NA	TGCGCCAGCAGCTTCTGGGGTGAGGAGACCCAGTACTTC	CASSFWGEETQYF
TRBJ1-4	NA	TRBV19	NA	TGTGCCAGTAGTATTGCAGGCGCAACTAATGAAAAACTGTTTTTT	CASSIAGATNEKLFF
TRBJ2-1	NA	TRBV7-8	NA	TGTGCCAGCAGCTCAGGCCCCCGATCCTACAATGAGCAGTTCTTC	CASSSGPRSYNEQFF
TRBJ2-7	few	TRBV7-8	NA	TGTGCCAGCAGCTTAGAGTTAGGAACCGAGCAGTACTTC	CASSLELGTEQYF
TRBJ2-7	once	TRBV29-1	TRBD1	TGCAGCGTTCGGGGCACGGGACAGGGGTTCGACGAGCAGTACTTC	CSVRGTGQGFDEQYF
TRBJ2-1	NA	TRBV27	TRBD2	TGTGCCAGCAGTTTGGTGAGGCTAGCGGCGCTTAATGAGCAGTTCTTC	CASSLVRLAALNEQFF
TRBJ2-1	NA	TRBV6-6	NA	TGTGCCACTGGACATTCCTACAATGAGCAGTTCTTC	CATGHSYNEQFF
TRBJ2-1	NA	TRBV19	TRBD1	TGTGCCAGTAGAAGGACAGGGAACTACAATGAGCAGTTCTTC	CASRRTGNYNEQFF
TRBJ2-3	NA	TRBV9	TRBD1	TGTGCCAGCAGCGTAGGTGGCAGGGGGTTCGATACGCAGTATTTT	CASSVGGRGFDTQYF
TRBJ1-1	NA	TRBV18	NA	TGTGCCAGCTCACCCAATGTGCAGAACAGGAACACTGAAGCTTTCTTT	CASSPNVQNRNTEAFF
TRBJ1-1	NA	TRBV6-4	NA	TGTGCCAGCAGTCTCTCCAGGAACACTGAAGCTTTCTTT	CASSLSRNTEAFF
TRBJ2-5	NA	TRBV5-1	NA	TGCGCCAGCAGCTTGGGTTCCGGTAAAGAGACCCAGTACTTC	CASSLGSGKETQYF
TRBJ1-5	NA	TRBV6-1	NA	TGTGCCAGCAACCTAGACAGGTCCAATCAGCCCCAGCATTTT	CASNLDRSNQPQHF
TRBJ2-7	NA	TRBV6-5	NA	TGTGCCAGCAGTTCACAATGGGATAGGGAGCAGTACTTC	CASSSQWDREQYF
TRBJ2-1	NA	TRBV7-2	NA	TGTGCCAGCAGCTCCCCCCCGGGATCCTACAATGAGCAGTTCTTC	CASSSPPGSYNEQFF
TRBJ2-3	NA	TRBV5-1	NA	TGCGCCAGCAGCCGTTCAGGGGCGCCGGCCACAGATACGCAGTATTTT	CASSRSGAPATDTQYF
TRBJ2-7	once	TRBV7-9	TRBD2	TGTGCCAGCAGTTTGGGGGGGGACGAGCAGTACTTC	CASSLGGDEQYF
TRBJ1-1	NA	TRBV9	NA	TGTGCCAGCAGCGGGGCGGGGCACACTGAAGCTTTCTTT	CASSGAGHTEAFF
TRBJ2-3	few	TRBV27	TRBD1	TGTGCCAGCAGTTCCTCCCCGGACAGGTCATCCACAGATACGCAGTATTTT	CASSSSPDRSSTDTQYF
TRBJ1-2	NA	TRBV4-1	NA	TGCGCCAGCAGCCAAGTCAGGGGTTATGGCTACACCTTC	CASSQVRGYGYTF
TRBJ2-7	NA	TRBV7-2	TRBD1	TGTGCCAGCAGCTTCGGACAGGGTTTCCACGAGCAGTACTTC	CASSFGQGFHEQYF
TRBJ1-2	NA	TRBV6-1	NA	TGTGCCAGCAGTTCGGGGTTGGTAGTAAGCTATGGCTACACCTTC	CASSSGLVVSYGYTF
TRBJ2-2	NA	TRBV29-1	TRBD1	TGCAGCGTCCAAGGACAGGGGGCGCACACCGGGGAGCTGTTTTTT	CSVQGQGAHTGELFF
TRBJ1-1	NA	TRBV7-3	TRBD1	TGTGCCAGCAGTTCCCAGGGGGGCACTGAAGCTTTCTTT	CASSSQGGTEAFF
TRBJ2-1	NA	TRBV5-1	NA	TGCGCCAGCAGCTTCCAGGGGAGGCGACCTTACGATGAGCAGTTCTTC	CASSFQGRRPYDEQFF
TRBJ1-3	NA	TRBV7-9	NA	TGTGCCAGCAGCCCTAAACAGAGACTGGACAACACCATATATTTT	CASSPKQRLDNTIYF
TRBJ2-1	NA	TRBV5-4	NA	TGTGCCAGCAGCCCCCGACTCGCCCGACGGTCCTACAATGAGCAGTTCTTC	CASSPRLARRSYNEQFF
TRBJ2-1	NA	TRBV7-8	TRBD2	TGTGCCAGCAGCTTTCGCTGGGAACCTAGCGGGAGAAGGGAGCAGTTCTTC	CASSFRWEPSGRREQFF
TRBJ2-7	NA	TRBV7-8	NA	TGTGCCAGCATCTTAGACATTTACTCCTACGAGCAGTACTTC	CASILDIYSYEQYF
TRBJ2-7	NA	TRBV6-5	TRBD2	TGTGCCAGCAGTTCTAGCGGGAGAATGGCCTACGAGCAGTACTTC	CASSSSGRMAYEQYF
TRBJ2-6	few	TRBV6-1	TRBD1	TGTGCCAGCAGTGAGTGGAGGGGGACAGGGAGTGTCGGGGCCAACGTCCTGACTTTC	CASSEWRGTGSVGANVLTF
TRBJ1-5	NA	TRBV7-3	NA	TGTGCCAGCAGCCGGCTGGTCGGGGTTCGGAGTTATAGCAATCAGCCCCAGCATTTT	CASSRLVGVRSYSNQPQHF
TRBJ2-1	NA	TRBV29-1	TRBD2	TGCAGCGTTGAAGAGCCCGGGCGGGGGGGGAATGAGCAGTTCTTC	CSVEEPGRGGNEQFF
TRBJ1-2	NA	TRBV4-1	NA	TGCGCCAGCCAATGGGGACCGGGTTCGGGTGGCTACACCTTC	CASQWGPGSGGYTF
TRBJ1-3	NA	TRBV6-6	NA	TGTGCCAGCAGCCTCGCCTTGGACAACTCTGGAAACACCATATATTTT	CASSLALDNSGNTIYF
TRBJ2-7	NA	TRBV19	TRBD1	TGTGCCAGTAGTAGGAGAGCCGGGACAGCAGGCGAGCAGTACTTC	CASSRRAGTAGEQYF